This paragraph reports one T cell receptor (beta chain). These data belong to a study of response to subunit inactivated influenza vaccine. V shed 5 bases and J shed 1 base, with 14 bases lying between them. CDR3 length equals 16 residues. Germline V gene sequence: CDR1 MRHNA, CDR2 SNTAGT. TCRdb ran MiXCR on the RT-PCR reads and lists one entry per CDR3 protein. Of 700,000 to 900,000 distinct CDR3 sequences in the sample, about 20% were seen once. This receptor was obtained from a man aged 50 to 59 who received an inactivated influenza vaccine. The chain is built from TRBV6-4 and TRBJ2-2; a weak D match, TRBD1 (6 bases). The sequencing used PBMCs from blood, collected roughly 5 days after vaccination. This chain's CDR3 is CASSPQGSGNTGELFF. The CDR3 nucleotides are TGTGCCAGCAGTCCACAGGGAAGTGGGAACACCGGGGAGCTGTTTTTT.